The TCR beta chain described here comes from a study of blood T cell repertoires in COVID-19 (dated by TCRdb to about 2020). Some background on the complete study: Samples from collaborators originated in the United States, Italy and Spain and spanned both the acute and convalescent phases of COVID-19. Where available, HLA class I and class II types were taken from metadata supplied by the sample provider and were not determined by assay-based typing. The sample metadata nearly always contained a de-identified subject ID, COVID-19 status, age in years and sex. A freely available public database, intended as a resource for researchers studying the immune response to SARS-CoV-2, is where the repertoires were released. Subjects who had been exposed to COVID-19, were actively infected with it, or had recovered from it provided the deeply sampled blood TCRbeta repertoires that made up the dataset. The samples were drawn from two sources: the first 160 participants of the ongoing ImmuneRACE study, and 1,254 subjects contributed by 6 global collaborators. The prospective study material was composed of cDNA or gDNA derived from T cells, B-cell-depleted T cells, or PBMCs.

Study-wide findings and limitations: How much clinical and demographic metadata was included differed by source and by participant, and the metadata was provided uncurated.

The CDR3 covers 15 residues, taking in both the cysteine and the phenylalanine. Only the CDR3 DNA is retained, 45 bases long and in frame from the first base. The CDR1 and CDR2 encoded by the germline V gene (reference sequence) are LGHDT and YNNKEL. V trim: 5 bases; J trim: 7 bases; unmatched bases: 7. TCRbeta CDR3 regions were amplified from genomic DNA using the immunoSEQ Assay, a bias-controlled multiplex PCR. The study's processing was this. Nucleated cell counts per sample were estimated from amplification of reference gene primers within the assay. To quantify the absolute abundance of each unique TCRbeta CDR3 rearrangement, sequence reads were collapsed and filtered. For each sample, productive Simpson clonality was calculated as the square root of Simpson's diversity index over productive rearrangements. Imported from immuneACCESS, the table was reduced by TCRdb to in-frame sequences with V and J called. These copies leave out some clones; in studies compared against another copy, an unresolved V gene accounts for under half, and the cause of the remainder is not known. The V and J calls and clone size come from that table; D and trimming were worked out from the DNA. This sample holds roughly 190,000 clones; 90% were observed only once. Together, the top ten hold 0.53% of the sample.

In regard to this clone: Its cognate antigen has yet to be identified. No clone much larger than this one lies a single base away; base qualities are absent.

Collaborating institutions collected whole blood in K2EDTA tubes following their own protocols. For TCRbeta analysis, collaborators shipped samples as frozen whole blood, isolated PBMCs, or DNA extracted from either of those sample types. This sequence originates from a man aged 45 to 65 with acute or convalescent COVID-19. The chain employs TRBV3-1 (or the pseudogene TRBV3-2) and TRBJ1-4, with 10 middle bases fitting TRBD1. What was sequenced was peripheral blood. The DNA sequence reads TGTGCCAGCAGCAGCCGACAGGGGGCTTTTGAAAAACTGTTTTTT. This translates into CASSSRQGAFEKLFF.